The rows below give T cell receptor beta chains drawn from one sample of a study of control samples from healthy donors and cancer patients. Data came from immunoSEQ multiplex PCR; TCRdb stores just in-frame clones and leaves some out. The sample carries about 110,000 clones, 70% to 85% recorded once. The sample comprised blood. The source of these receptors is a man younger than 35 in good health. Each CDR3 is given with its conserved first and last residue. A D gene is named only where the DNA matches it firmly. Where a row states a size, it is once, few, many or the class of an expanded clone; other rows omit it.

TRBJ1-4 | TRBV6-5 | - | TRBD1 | TGTGCCAGCAGATCTATAGGACAGGACCATGAAAAACTGTTTTTT | CASRSIGQDHEKLFF
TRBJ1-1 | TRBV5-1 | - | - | TGCGCCAGCAGCTTGGGGCTGACTGAAGCTTTCTTT | CASSLGLTEAFF
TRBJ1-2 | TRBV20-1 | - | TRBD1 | TGCAGTGGGACAGGGGGATATGGCTACACCTTC | CSGTGGYGYTF
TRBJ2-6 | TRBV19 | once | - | TGTGCCAGTAGTATAGGCCAGCCCGGGGCCAACGTCCTGACTTTC | CASSIGQPGANVLTF
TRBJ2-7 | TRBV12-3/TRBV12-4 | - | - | TGTGCCAGCAGCCTTGGGGGGCAATACGAGCAGTACTTC | CASSLGGQYEQYF
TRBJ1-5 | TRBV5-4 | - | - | TGTGCCAGCAGCTTGGCCAGGCGGGTTAATCAGCCCCAGCATTTT | CASSLARRVNQPQHF
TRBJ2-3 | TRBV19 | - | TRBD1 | TGTGCCAGTAGTATGGGGACAGGGACCAGCACAGATACGCAGTATTTT | CASSMGTGTSTDTQYF
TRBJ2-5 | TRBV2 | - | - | TGTGCCAGCATCAGATTTATGGGGGAGACCCAGTACTTC | CASIRFMGETQYF
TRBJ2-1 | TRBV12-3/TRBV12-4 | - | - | TGTGCCAGCACCGAAGGATTCAATGAGCAGTTCTTC | CASTEGFNEQFF
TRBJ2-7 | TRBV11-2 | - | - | TGTGCCAGCAGCTTAGGTCCAGTCCTTTACGAGCAGTACTTC | CASSLGPVLYEQYF
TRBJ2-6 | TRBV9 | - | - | TGTGCCAGCAGCGCGGGACACTTACTCTCTGGGGCCAACGTCCTGACTTTC | CASSAGHLLSGANVLTF
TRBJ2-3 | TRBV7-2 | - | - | TGTGCCAGCAGCTTAGTCGGCCAGGGATTGGGTCCGGAAGATACGCAGTATTTT | CASSLVGQGLGPEDTQYF
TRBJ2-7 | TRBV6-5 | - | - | TGTGCCAGCAGTCAAACTGTCTCCTACGAGCAGTACTTC | CASSQTVSYEQYF
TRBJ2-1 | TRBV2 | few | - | TGTGCCAGCAGTGAAGCGCTCCGGGAACAGTTCTTC | CASSEALREQFF
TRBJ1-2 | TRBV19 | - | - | TGTGCCAGTAGTATACTATCGGTAGACTATGGCTACACCTTC | CASSILSVDYGYTF
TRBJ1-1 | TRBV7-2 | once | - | TGTGCCAGCAGCTTTTCGGGACCTTCGAACACTGAAGCTTTCTTT | CASSFSGPSNTEAFF
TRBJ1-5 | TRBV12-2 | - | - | TGTGCAAGTCGTGTAGGGCTGCGGCAGCCCCAGCATTTT | CASRVGLRQPQHF
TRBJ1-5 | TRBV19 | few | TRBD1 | TGTGCCAGTAGTATAGATGAGGGGGCACAGCCCCAGCATTTT | CASSIDEGAQPQHF
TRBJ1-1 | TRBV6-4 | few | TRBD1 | TGTGCCAGCAGACTTAGACAGGGCACTGAAGCTTTCTTT | CASRLRQGTEAFF
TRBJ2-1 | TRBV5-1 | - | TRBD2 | TGCGCCAGCAGCGCTACCGGGACTAGCGGGGAAAATGAGCAGTTCTTC | CASSATGTSGENEQFF
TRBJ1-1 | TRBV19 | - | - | TGTGCCAGTAGTATGAACGGGGGGCTTCGGAAAGCTTTCTTT | CASSMNGGLRKAFF
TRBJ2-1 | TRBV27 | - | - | TGTGCCAGCAGTTTGACAGTAAGTAATGAGCAGTTCTTC | CASSLTVSNEQFF
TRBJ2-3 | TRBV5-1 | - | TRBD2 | TGCGCCAGCAGCCCACTAGCGGGGGCCTCAGATACGCAGTATTTT | CASSPLAGASDTQYF
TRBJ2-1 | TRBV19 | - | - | TGTGCCAGTCGACTGGTGGCAGGCTCCCTCTACAATGAGCAGTTCTTC | CASRLVAGSLYNEQFF
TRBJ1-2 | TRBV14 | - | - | TGTGCCAGCAGCAACGCCATCCTCTATGGCTACACCTTC | CASSNAILYGYTF
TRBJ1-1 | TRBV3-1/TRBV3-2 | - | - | TGTGCCAGCAGCGGGTGGGCGGACACTGAAGCTTTCTTT | CASSGWADTEAFF
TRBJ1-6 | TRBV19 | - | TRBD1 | TGTGCCAGTAGTGTCGACAGGGGGAATTCACCCCTCCACTTT | CASSVDRGNSPLHF
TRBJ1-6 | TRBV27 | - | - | TGTGCCAGCAGAATTTTTAGTAGGGGCTCCTATAATTCACCCCTCCACTTT | CASRIFSRGSYNSPLHF
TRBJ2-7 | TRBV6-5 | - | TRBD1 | TGTGCCAGCAGTTACCGGGGACAGGGGACATACGAGCAGTACTTC | CASSYRGQGTYEQYF
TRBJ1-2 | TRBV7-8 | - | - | TGTGCCAGCAGCTTAATAAACAGTCCTAACTATGGCTACACCTTC | CASSLINSPNYGYTF
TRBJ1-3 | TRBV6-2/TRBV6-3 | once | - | TGTGCCAGCAGTTCGTCCTTAACGGCCTCTGGAAACACCATATATTTT | CASSSSLTASGNTIYF
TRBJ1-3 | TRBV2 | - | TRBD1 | TGTGCCAGCACCTCACTCGACAGGGCCTCTGGAAACACCATATATTTT | CASTSLDRASGNTIYF
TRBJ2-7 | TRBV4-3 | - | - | TGCGCCAGCAGCCAAGATAGGAGTCCGGGCTACGAGCAGTACTTC | CASSQDRSPGYEQYF
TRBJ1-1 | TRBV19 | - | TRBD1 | TGTGCCAGTAGCCGACAGGGGTTTGTGAACACTGAAGCTTTCTTT | CASSRQGFVNTEAFF
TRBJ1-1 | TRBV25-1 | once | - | TGTGCCAGCAGTGATACGGTAATGAACACTGAAGCTTTCTTT | CASSDTVMNTEAFF
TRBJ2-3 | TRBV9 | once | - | TGTGCCAGCAGCGTAGGCAGGGTCACAGATACGCAGTATTTT | CASSVGRVTDTQYF
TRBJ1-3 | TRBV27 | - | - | TGTGCCAGCAGTTTATCTTTCGGGGGTGGTGGACCGAACACCATATATTTT | CASSLSFGGGGPNTIYF
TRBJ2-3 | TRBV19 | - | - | TGTGCCACCAAAACGGGACTTCGAAGAGATACGCAGTATTTT | CATKTGLRRDTQYF
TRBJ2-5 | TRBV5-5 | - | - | TGTGCCAGCAGCGCACCTCACCAAGAGACCCAGTACTTC | CASSAPHQETQYF
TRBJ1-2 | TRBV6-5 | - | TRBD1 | TGTGCCAGCAGTCCAGACAGGGGCGGAGGCTACACCTTC | CASSPDRGGGYTF
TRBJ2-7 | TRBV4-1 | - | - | TGCGCCAGCAGCCAAGATCTCGGCTACGAGCAGTACTTC | CASSQDLGYEQYF
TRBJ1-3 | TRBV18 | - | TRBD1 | TGTGCCAGCTCACGGGACAGCAACTCTGGAAACACCATATATTTT | CASSRDSNSGNTIYF
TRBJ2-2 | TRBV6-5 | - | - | TGTGCCAGCAGTTCCACCTGGGGTCACGGGGAGCTGTTTTTT | CASSSTWGHGELFF
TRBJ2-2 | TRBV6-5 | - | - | TGTGCCAGCAGGGGCGGAACCGGGGAGCTGTTTTTT | CASRGGTGELFF
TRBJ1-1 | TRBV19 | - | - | TGTGCCAGTAGGAGGGGGGCGATGAACACTGAAGCTTTCTTT | CASRRGAMNTEAFF
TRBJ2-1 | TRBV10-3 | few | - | TGTGCCATCAGCGGACAGTCAAGAAACTACAATGAGCAGTTCTTC | CAISGQSRNYNEQFF
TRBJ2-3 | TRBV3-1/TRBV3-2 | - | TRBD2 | TGTGCCAGCAGCCAACCCGGGAGGAGGGCAGATACGCAGTATTTT | CASSQPGRRADTQYF